This T cell receptor beta chain was found in a study of blood T cell repertoires in COVID-19. The overall study: Acute and convalescent COVID-19 specimens originated in the United States, Italy and Spain. From T cells, B-cell-depleted T cells, or PBMCs came the material, which was cDNA or gDNA.

Authors' processing steps: Reference gene primer amplification gave estimated nucleated cell counts. The repertoire was sequenced with immunoSEQ multiplex PCR; TCRdb's copy has only in-frame clones and lacks some. V and J calls plus clone size are reproduced from that table; the DNA served to infer D and trimming. This table holds about 210,000 clones, roughly 78% found once. Germline CDR1 SEHNR, CDR2 FQNEAQ (reference sequence). This CDR3 has 14 amino acids. Trimming took 8 bases from V and 8 from J; bases not matched to a gene: 13. Material: peripheral blood. The J gene is TRBJ2-7, the V gene TRBV7-9, with 9 bases aligning to TRBD2. The receptor's source is a woman aged 40 to 50 with acute or convalescent COVID-19. The CDR3 DNA reads TGTGCCAGCGGGCTCTTAGGGAGCGGGAGGCAGCAGTACTTC. Its translation is CASGLLGSGRQQYF.